This TCR beta chain was retrieved from a study of T cell repertoires in cytomegalovirus infection. Overall study: CMV infection together with matching HLA type was indicated by public TCR beta signatures.

TCRdb ran MiXCR on the reads and lists one entry per CDR3 protein. The sample consists of over 300,000 distinct CDR3 sequences, 15% to 20% of them appearing once. Study-level findings and limits: Dominating the ex vivo response were TCR beta clonotypes that were CMV-specific and HLA-C-restricted. Using cumulative public TCR beta family frequency, the authors identified those who carried CMV together with the relevant HLA.

The CDR3 runs 14 residues. Trimming removed 5 bases at V and 3 bases at J, with 12 bases between. There are a few counts of this clonotype. The target antigen is unknown. The V and J genes are TRBV12-3 or TRBV12-4 and TRBJ2-3, with D possibly matching TRBD1 (5 bases). This sequence was found in a human donor in good health (CMV status not recorded). Some clones in this sample may be carry-over from other donors' samples. Input material: PBMCs. The CDR3 loop reads CASSGQGGTDTQYF. In DNA form, the CDR3 reads TGTGCCAGCAGTGGGCAGGGTGGGACAGATACGCAGTATTTT.